The 6 T cell receptor beta chains listed next were all sequenced from one sample in a study of technical replicates of blood from several donors. Here immunoSEQ multiplex PCR was the method, and the copy in TCRdb shows in-frame clones only, minus some. The data show tens of thousands of clones, with about 92% seen just once and around 0.42% held by the top ten. Sequencing was done on a sample of T cells isolated from PBMCs. The receptors stem from a human donor in good health.

This rearrangement joins TRBV30 to TRBJ2-7; 7 nucleotides agree with TRBD2. V was pared by 3 bases and J by 3 bases, with 2 bases of the junction left unmatched. The CDR3 extends over 12 amino acids. CDR1 is GTSNPN, CDR2 SVGIG, per germline (reference sequence). CDR3 sequence: CAWSGTNYEQYF. DNA for the CDR3: TGTGCCTGGAGCGGGACTAACTACGAGCAGTACTTC.

This clone was recorded once. J is TRBJ2-7 and V is TRBV11-2; D call uncertain. The germline V gene encodes CDR1 SGHAT and CDR2 FQNNGV. V gave up 1 base and J gave up 7 bases, with 11 bases separating them. The CDR3 is 13 amino acids. CDR3 DNA sequence: TGTGCCAGCAGCTTAGCCCGATCGGAGGAGCAGTACTTC. The encoded protein is CASSLARSEEQYF. Drawing the rest from reference TRBV11-2 and TRBJ2-7, the complete variable domain is EAGVAQSPRYKIIEKRQSVAFWCNPISGHATLYWYQQILGQGPKLLIQFQNNGVVDDSQLPKDRFSAERLKGVDSTLKIQPAKLEDSAVYLCASSLARSEEQYFGPGTRLTVT.

The rearrangement links TRBV9 to TRBJ1-4; D is perhaps TRBD1 (5 bases). With 1 base removed from V and 0 bases from J, the gap between germline ends came to 10 bases. Germline-derived CDR1 and CDR2 are SGDLS and YYNGEE. This CDR3 has 16 amino acids. The CDR3 here is CASSVLSQATNEKLFF. In DNA, the CDR3 is TGTGCCAGCAGCGTATTATCACAGGCAACTAATGAAAAACTGTTTTTT.

The chain employs TRBV18 and TRBJ1-5; possible D gene TRBD1, 6 bases. The CDR3 runs to 16 residues. Per germline, CDR1 KGHSH and CDR2 LQKENI. Trimming cost V 3 bases and J 6 bases, with 18 bases left between them. This CDR3 is CASSPLQITGFQPQHF. In DNA form, the CDR3 reads TGTGCCAGCTCACCCCTACAGATCACAGGGTTTCAGCCCCAGCATTTT. The full variable domain, its missing parts supplied by reference TRBV18 and TRBJ1-5, is NAGVMQNPRHLVRRRGQEARLRCSPMKGHSHVYWYRQLPEEGLKFMVYLQKENIIDESGMPKERFSAEFPKEGPSILRIQQVVRGDSAAYFCASSPLQITGFQPQHFGDGTRLSIL.

On this clone: Additional DNA sequences in this sample encode the identical CDR3. The rearrangement uses TRBV11-2 and TRBJ2-7, with 9 bases fitting TRBD2. J gave up 1 base and V 2 bases, and 0 bases lay outside the gene matches. The CDR3 is made up of 14 amino acids. Germline CDR1 reads SGHAT; CDR2 reads FQNNGV. The CDR3: CASSLTSGSYEQYF. The CDR3 DNA sequence: TGTGCCAGCAGCTTAACTAGCGGGTCCTACGAGCAGTACTTC.

V is TRBV5-1 and J is TRBJ2-5, with 7 bases lining up with TRBD1. V lost 6 bases and J lost 3; bases outside the gene matches: 11. The germline V gene encodes CDR1 SGHRS and CDR2 YFSETQ. The CDR3 totals 15 residues. This CDR3 reads CASINPTGTEETQYF. The CDR3 DNA sequence: TGCGCCAGCATAAACCCTACCGGGACAGAAGAGACCCAGTACTTC.